The present T cell receptor (beta chain) was sequenced within a study of T cells after yellow fever vaccination (dated by TCRdb to the late 2010s). Concerning the study at large: The SMART-Seq v4 Ultra Low Input RNA kit was used to prepare libraries from fractions with low cell numbers. To follow T-cell clones before and after both primary and booster YFV17D yellow fever vaccination, bulk TCR alpha and beta repertoires underwent longitudinal sequencing. The cohort comprised two healthy male donors, one aged 18 to 29 and one aged 30 to 39 years. Blood was drawn at multiple timepoints before and after primary and secondary immunization, with bulk PBMC replicates and cell subsets isolated. What the study reported, not specific to this receptor: The secondary T-cell response was found to be weaker but faster than the primary response, with a peak reached on day 5 rather than on day 15. Computational filtering was required because FACS-sorted repertoires could contain abundant contaminating clonotypes from the bulk population. A small fraction of clonotypes appeared in both the CD4 and CD8 compartments, likely as a result of convergent recombination. Because the study included only a couple of donors, the extent to which the findings can be generalized is limited. After the booster, most of the clones that had expanded following primary vaccination were detected again (about 95% of CD4 and around 88% of CD8), which suggests that memory was broadly maintained.

In regard to this clonotype: Its antigen target is currently unknown. No clone much larger than this one lies a single base away; base qualities are absent.

TCR cDNA was made using 5'RACE template switching, a step that added a universal primer site and unique molecular identifiers. Priming for cDNA synthesis came from both the TCR alpha and TCR beta constant segments. Libraries were amplified in two PCR steps, with sample barcodes and sequencing adapters added in the second step. Sequencing of the libraries was done on either Illumina HiSeq 2500 (2x100 bp) or NovaSeq (2x150 bp). In the source study's methods: Reads were demultiplexed and collapsed into UMI consensus sequences with MIGEC, and V(D)J alignment was performed with MiXCR. Vaccine-responding clonotypes were identified with edgeR using replicate PBMC samples, with FDR below 0.01 and a log2 fold change above 5 up to day 15 being required. Each bulk clonotype received a CD4 or CD8 identity based on whether the sequenced CD4 or CD8 repertoire contained that clonotype at higher abundance. In TCRdb, the public reads were trimmed at Q25 with fastp and aligned with MiXCR, with productive beta chains retained. Duplicate CDR3 protein sequences are folded into a single record with the most common DNA and genes. The V and J calls were not made by the authors but by TCRdb's processing. This sample comprises 450,000 to 550,000 distinct CDR3 sequences, roughly 21% of them detected only once. Of the sample, 13% to 15% falls within the top ten clones.

In the germline V gene, CDR1 corresponds to ENHRY and CDR2 to SYGVKD. The CDR3 goes from the cysteine to the phenylalanine over 13 residues. Kept here is only the CDR3 DNA, which spans 39 bases and is read in frame from base 1. The junction carries 11 bases between V and J, which are trimmed by 4 bases and 5 bases respectively. Reading the label with the study, this specimen's treatment or condition is: live attenuated yellow fever vaccine strain. At each blood-draw timepoint, two biological replicates of bulk PBMCs were collected. A standard Ficoll-Paque protocol was used to isolate PBMCs from peripheral blood. TriZol was used to extract RNA from bulk PBMCs, CD4 and CD8 fractions, and dextramer-positive and dextramer-negative fractions.

This TCR was sampled from a man under 40 who received the YFV17D yellow fever vaccine. The specimen comprised PBMCs, sampled 15 days after the yellow fever booster vaccination. Recombination connected TRBV10-3 to TRBJ1-1; D gene: possibly TRBD1, on 5 matching bases. The nucleotide sequence reads as follows: TGTGCCATCAGTGGGGGGGGTGATACTGAAGCTTTCTTT. The resulting protein is CAISGGGDTEAFF.